A selection of T cell receptor beta chains follows, all from one sample in a study of identical twins. TCRdb redid the calling of the 5' RACE reads with MiXCR, one entry per CDR3 protein. In the table there are 500,000 to 600,000 distinct CDR3 sequences, around 20% of which are singletons. This sample also belongs to another study, concerning T cells expressing NK-cell markers.

The specimen was CD4+ T cells sorted from blood. The receptors originated from a woman aged 18-35 years in good health. The CDR3 runs from the conserved cysteine through the conserved F or W. Fields, in order: D gene, clone size, V gene, J gene, CDR3 DNA, CDR3 protein. The D gene is left open where the match is weak. Not every row has a clone size; where given, it reads once, few, many or a size class.

TRBD2	few	TRBV20-1	TRBJ2-1	TGCAGTGCTTTAGGGACTAGCGGGGGGGAAGGGCAGTTCTTC	CSALGTSGGEGQFF
NA	NA	TRBV6-5	TRBJ2-7	TGTGCCAGCAGTTTCAAAAACGTAGGGCAGACCTACGAGCAGTACTTC	CASSFKNVGQTYEQYF
TRBD1	NA	TRBV7-9	TRBJ2-5	TGTGCCAGCAGCCCTCGGACAGGGATAGGGGAGACCCAGTACTTC	CASSPRTGIGETQYF
NA	NA	TRBV5-5	TRBJ2-1	TGTGCCAGCAGGCCAAAGTGGGGGGTATCCTACAATGAGCAGTTCTTC	CASRPKWGVSYNEQFF
NA	few	TRBV19	TRBJ1-2	TGTGCCAGTAGAAACTTGGGGGAGGAATATGGCTACACCTTC	CASRNLGEEYGYTF
NA	NA	TRBV7-9	TRBJ2-7	TGTGCCAGCGGGACTTTGGGGGGCTCGGAGGACGAGCAGTACTTC	CASGTLGGSEDEQYF
TRBD2	few	TRBV7-9	TRBJ2-5	TGTGCCAGCACCTTCCCCGGAGTAGCGGGGGGGCTGACCCAGTACTTC	CASTFPGVAGGLTQYF
NA	NA	TRBV3-1	TRBJ2-7	TGTGCCAGCAGCCACACACAGGGATACGAGCAGTACTTC	CASSHTQGYEQYF
TRBD1	NA	TRBV29-1	TRBJ1-1	TGCAGCGCTAACAGGGGGCTGGAGACTGAAGCTTTCTTT	CSANRGLETEAFF
NA	NA	TRBV12-1	TRBJ2-4	TGTGCCAGCAGCTTGGAGGGAGGCGCCGACTTC	CASSLEGGADF
NA	NA	TRBV12-3/TRBV12-4	TRBJ1-6	TGTGCCAGCAGCCGCCAGACCCCACCCCTCCACTTT	CASSRQTPPLHF
NA	NA	TRBV9	TRBJ2-5	TGTGCCAGCGGGTCTCGGGAGACCCAGTACTTC	CASGSRETQYF
TRBD2	NA	TRBV20-1	TRBJ2-1	TGCAGTGCCCCGCTAGCGGGAGTTATCGACAATGAGCAGTTCTTC	CSAPLAGVIDNEQFF
NA	few	TRBV18	TRBJ2-4	TGTGCCAGCTCCCCTACTCGCCCTTCCATGGGAAACATTCAGTACTTC	CASSPTRPSMGNIQYF
NA	few	TRBV5-7	TRBJ2-1	TGTGCCAGCAGCTTGGGTCGGGGAATCTACAATGAGCAGTTCTTC	CASSLGRGIYNEQFF
TRBD1	NA	TRBV5-4	TRBJ2-1	TGTGCCAGCAGCTTGACGACAGGGGAAGGGGGTGAGCAGTTCTTC	CASSLTTGEGGEQFF